These T cell receptor beta chains were read from a single sample in a study of shared clonotypes between healthy human individuals. Sequencing used immunoSEQ multiplex PCR; TCRdb keeps in-frame clones, though not all of them. Of hundreds of thousands of clones listed, about 80% are singletons. The sample consisted of memory CD4+ T cells sorted from blood. The receptors were gathered from a woman aged 25-40 years in good health. The CDR3 runs from the conserved cysteine through the conserved F or W. D genes are given only for firm matches. Size is stated for part of the rows, as once, few or many counts, or as a class when the clone is expanded.

clone_size	d_call	v_call	j_call	cdr3_aa	cdr3_nt
-	-	TRBV7-2	TRBJ1-2	CASSLPSPIYGYTF	TGTGCCAGCAGCTTACCGTCGCCGATCTATGGCTACACCTTC
-	TRBD1	TRBV2	TRBJ1-4	CASNPGQGAGFEKLFF	TGTGCCAGCAACCCGGGACAGGGAGCTGGCTTTGAAAAACTGTTTTTT
-	TRBD1	TRBV27	TRBJ1-4	CASHPGTENEKLFF	TGTGCCAGCCACCCCGGGACAGAGAATGAAAAACTGTTTTTT
-	-	TRBV28	TRBJ1-4	CASRRANEKLFF	TGTGCCAGCAGACGGGCTAATGAAAAACTGTTTTTT
-	-	TRBV7-9	TRBJ1-2	CASSSQGGYTF	TGTGCCAGCAGCTCCCAGGGTGGCTACACCTTC
-	TRBD1	TRBV10-3	TRBJ2-3	CAISEADRAAGTDTQYF	TGTGCCATCAGTGAGGCGGACAGGGCGGCAGGCACAGATACGCAGTATTTT
-	-	TRBV7-9	TRBJ1-4	CASSFGQSYEKLFF	TGTGCCAGCAGCTTCGGCCAGTCCTATGAAAAACTGTTTTTT
-	-	TRBV19	TRBJ1-3	CASSIEVISGNTIYF	TGTGCCAGTAGTATCGAGGTCATCTCTGGAAACACCATATATTTT
-	-	TRBV28	TRBJ1-5	CASGGGGLSNQPQHF	TGTGCCAGCGGGGGTGGAGGACTTAGCAATCAGCCCCAGCATTTT
-	-	TRBV5-1	TRBJ1-6	CASSLEPSEGYSPLHF	TGCGCCAGCAGCTTGGAGCCTAGTGAGGGTTACTCACCCCTCCACTTT
-	-	TRBV6-5	TRBJ2-3	CASRGAATDTQYF	TGTGCCAGCAGAGGGGCGGCAACAGATACGCAGTATTTT
-	TRBD1	TRBV25-1	TRBJ2-5	CASSGGTGDLETQYF	TGTGCCAGCAGTGGGGGGACAGGGGATTTGGAGACCCAGTACTTC
-	-	TRBV28	TRBJ2-7	CASSLNWVEQYF	TGTGCCAGCAGTTTAAATTGGGTCGAGCAGTACTTC
-	-	TRBV19	TRBJ2-3	CASSMPGTTDTQYF	TGTGCCAGTAGTATGCCGGGAACCACAGATACGCAGTATTTT
-	-	TRBV7-2	TRBJ2-1	CASSFRGQSHNEQFF	TGTGCCAGCAGCTTTCGCGGCCAATCCCACAATGAGCAGTTCTTC
-	TRBD2	TRBV10-1	TRBJ2-3	CASSELTGTRSPTDTQYF	TGCGCCAGCAGTGAGCTTACAGGGACTAGGTCCCCCACAGATACGCAGTATTTT
once	TRBD2	TRBV11-2	TRBJ2-7	CASSLGLAGGLGEQYF	TGTGCCAGCAGCTTAGGACTAGCGGGAGGACTGGGTGAGCAGTACTTC
-	TRBD2	TRBV9	TRBJ2-1	CASSPPTSGRGYEQFF	TGTGCCAGCAGCCCCCCAACTAGCGGGAGAGGTTATGAGCAGTTCTTC
-	TRBD1	TRBV4-1	TRBJ2-3	CASSHETGTGVQDTQYF	TGCGCCAGCAGCCATGAGACCGGGACAGGGGTTCAAGATACGCAGTATTTT
-	-	TRBV18	TRBJ2-2	CASSAGVTGELFF	TGTGCCAGCTCAGCAGGGGTAACCGGGGAGCTGTTTTTT
-	TRBD1	TRBV7-8	TRBJ1-3	CASSLAGQYSGNTIYF	TGTGCCAGCAGCTTAGCGGGACAGTACTCTGGAAACACCATATATTTT
-	TRBD1	TRBV9	TRBJ1-2	CASSALQGGYDGYTF	TGTGCCAGCAGCGCTTTACAGGGGGGCTACGATGGCTACACCTTC
-	-	TRBV7-9	TRBJ2-5	CASSIYRGEETQYF	TGCGCCAGCAGCATTTACCGGGGCGAAGAGACCCAGTACTTC
-	TRBD2	TRBV4-1	TRBJ2-2	CASSLRTSITGELFF	TGCGCCAGCAGCCTCAGGACTAGCATCACCGGGGAGCTGTTTTTT
-	-	TRBV28	TRBJ2-7	CASISEGVSYEQYF	TGTGCCAGCATCTCGGAGGGGGTCTCCTACGAGCAGTACTTC
few	-	TRBV6-5	TRBJ2-7	CASSFRGYEQYF	TGTGCCAGCAGTTTCCGAGGTTACGAGCAGTACTTC
-	-	TRBV10-1	TRBJ1-1	CASSDYLRGITEAFF	TGCGCCAGCAGCGACTACCTCAGGGGAATCACTGAAGCTTTCTTT
-	-	TRBV4-1	TRBJ2-6	CASSLKTGTGANVLTF	TGCGCCAGCAGCCTGAAGACTGGGACTGGGGCCAACGTCCTGACTTTC
-	-	TRBV5-5	TRBJ1-4	CASSLSGGEEKLFF	TGTGCCAGCAGCCTGTCTGGAGGAGAAGAAAAACTGTTTTTT
-	-	TRBV11-2	TRBJ2-2	CASIPLLATGELFF	TGTGCCAGCATACCCCTCCTAGCGACCGGGGAGCTGTTTTTT
-	TRBD2	TRBV6-5	TRBJ2-1	CASRAPGGLNEQFF	TGTGCCAGCAGGGCGCCGGGAGGATTAAATGAGCAGTTCTTC
few	-	TRBV4-2	TRBJ2-1	CASSHAWTDYNEQFF	TGTGCCAGCAGCCACGCCTGGACCGACTACAATGAGCAGTTCTTC
-	TRBD2	TRBV18	TRBJ2-7	CASSPSGLAYEQYF	TGTGCCAGCTCACCGTCGGGACTAGCGTACGAGCAGTACTTC
-	-	TRBV19	TRBJ2-3	CASGVQASSTDTQYF	TGTGCCAGTGGCGTACAGGCCTCTAGCACAGATACGCAGTATTTT
-	TRBD2	TRBV27	TRBJ2-2	CASRREGLAGLNGELFF	TGTGCCAGCAGGAGAGAGGGACTAGCGGGACTCAACGGGGAGCTGTTTTTT
-	TRBD2	TRBV28	TRBJ2-4	CASSVAGAKNIQYF	TGTGCCAGCAGTGTAGCGGGAGCCAAAAACATTCAGTACTTC
-	-	TRBV27	TRBJ2-1	CASSSTPSRLGNEQFF	TGTGCCAGCAGTTCTACCCCGAGCCGGCTCGGGAATGAGCAGTTCTTC
-	TRBD1	TRBV19	TRBJ1-4	CASSRLGRQGQENEKLFF	TGTGCCAGTAGTCGATTGGGTCGACAGGGTCAAGAGAATGAAAAACTGTTTTTT
-	TRBD2	TRBV10-3	TRBJ2-1	CAISESAASGDNNEQFF	TGTGCCATCAGTGAGTCAGCGGCTAGCGGGGATAACAATGAACAGTTCTTC
-	-	TRBV5-1	TRBJ2-3	CASTSEPGGADTQYF	TGCGCCAGCACCTCCGAACCCGGTGGAGCAGATACGCAGTATTTT
-	-	TRBV6-6	TRBJ2-1	CASSAGHRLNNEQFF	TGTGCCAGCAGCGCCGGACATCGCCTTAACAATGAGCAGTTCTTC
few	-	TRBV18	TRBJ1-4	CASSPGEKLFF	TGTGCCAGCTCACCGGGCGAAAAACTGTTTTTT
-	-	TRBV5-1	TRBJ1-2	CASSHDGGIQGYGYTF	TGCGCCAGCAGTCATGATGGGGGGATCCAGGGCTATGGCTACACCTTC
many	-	TRBV6-5	TRBJ2-5	CASSPWGTTQETQYF	TGTGCCAGCAGTCCCTGGGGGACAACCCAAGAGACCCAGTACTTC
-	-	TRBV30	TRBJ2-2	CAGGRMVGTGELFF	TGTGCCGGGGGCCGGATGGTAGGCACCGGGGAGCTGTTTTTT
-	TRBD2	TRBV5-4	TRBJ2-3	CASSFRLADDSYTQYF	TGTGCCAGCAGCTTTCGCCTAGCGGACGATAGTTATACGCAGTATTTT
-	TRBD1	TRBV28	TRBJ1-4	CASTRTGANEKLFF	TGTGCCAGCACCCGGACAGGGGCTAATGAAAAACTGTTTTTT
-	-	TRBV5-1	TRBJ2-7	CASSLDQGGYEQYF	TGCGCCAGCAGCTTGGACCAGGGCGGTTACGAGCAGTACTTC
-	-	TRBV6-5	TRBJ1-1	CASRRGRDIEAFF	TGTGCCAGCAGGCGGGGTCGGGACATTGAAGCTTTCTTT
-	-	TRBV19	TRBJ2-1	CASSIGRGITYNEQFF	TGTGCCAGTAGTATAGGGCGCGGGATAACCTACAATGAGCAGTTCTTC
-	TRBD2	TRBV6-4	TRBJ2-1	CASSDSKGLAGYNEQFF	TGTGCCAGCAGTGACTCGAAGGGACTAGCGGGTTATAATGAGCAGTTCTTC
many	TRBD1	TRBV2	TRBJ1-1	CASSPTGGLNTEAFF	TGTGCCAGCAGTCCAACAGGGGGCTTGAACACTGAAGCTTTCTTT
-	-	TRBV27	TRBJ2-7	CASSFSGQREQYF	TGTGCCAGCAGTTTCAGCGGGCAGCGCGAGCAGTACTTC
-	-	TRBV7-8	TRBJ1-5	CASSLALGGQPQHF	TGTGCCAGCAGCTTAGCGCTGGGGGGTCAGCCCCAGCATTTT
-	TRBD2	TRBV6-1	TRBJ2-1	CASSESRASGYNEQFF	TGTGCCAGCAGTGAAAGCCGCGCTAGCGGCTACAATGAGCAGTTCTTC